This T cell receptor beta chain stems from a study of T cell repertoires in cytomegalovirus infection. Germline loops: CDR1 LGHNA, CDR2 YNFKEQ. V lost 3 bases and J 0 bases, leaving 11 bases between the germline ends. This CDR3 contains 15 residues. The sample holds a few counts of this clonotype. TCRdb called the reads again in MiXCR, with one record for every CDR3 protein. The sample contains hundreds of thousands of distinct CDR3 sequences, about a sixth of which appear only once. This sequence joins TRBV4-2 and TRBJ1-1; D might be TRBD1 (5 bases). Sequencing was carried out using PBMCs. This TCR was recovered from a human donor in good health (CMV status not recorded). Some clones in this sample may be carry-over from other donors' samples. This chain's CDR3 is CASSHRGTVNTEAFF. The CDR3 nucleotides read TGTGCCAGCAGCCACCGGGGCACCGTGAACACTGAAGCTTTCTTT.